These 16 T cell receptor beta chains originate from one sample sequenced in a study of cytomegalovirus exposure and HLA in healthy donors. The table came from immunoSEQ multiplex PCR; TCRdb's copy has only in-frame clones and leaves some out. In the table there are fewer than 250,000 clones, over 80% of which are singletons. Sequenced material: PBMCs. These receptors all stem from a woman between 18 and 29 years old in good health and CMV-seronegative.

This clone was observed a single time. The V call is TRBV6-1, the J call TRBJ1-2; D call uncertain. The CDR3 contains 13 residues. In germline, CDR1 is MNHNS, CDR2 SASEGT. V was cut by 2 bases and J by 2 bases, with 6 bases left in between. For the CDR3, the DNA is TGTGCCAGCAGTGAACGACCGAACTATGGCTACACCTTC. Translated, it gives CASSERPNYGYTF.

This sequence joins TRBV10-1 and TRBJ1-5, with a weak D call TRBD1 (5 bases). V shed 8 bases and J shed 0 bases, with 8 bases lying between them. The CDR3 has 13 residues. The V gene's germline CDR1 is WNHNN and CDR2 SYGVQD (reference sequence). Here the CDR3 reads CASSGGSNQPQHF. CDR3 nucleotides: TGCGCCAGCTCCGGGGGTAGCAATCAGCCCCAGCATTTT.

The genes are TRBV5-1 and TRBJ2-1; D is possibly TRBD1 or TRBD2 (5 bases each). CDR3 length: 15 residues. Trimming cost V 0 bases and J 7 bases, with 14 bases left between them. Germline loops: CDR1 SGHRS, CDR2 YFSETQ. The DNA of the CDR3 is TGCGCCAGCAGCTTGGCCGGGACGGCGTTGAATGAGCAGTTCTTC. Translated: CASSLAGTALNEQFF.

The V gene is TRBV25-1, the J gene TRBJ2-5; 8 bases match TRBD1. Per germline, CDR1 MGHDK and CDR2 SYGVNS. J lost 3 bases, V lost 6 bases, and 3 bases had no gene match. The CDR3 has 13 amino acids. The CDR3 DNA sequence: TGTGCCAGCAGACGACAGGGGAAAGAGACCCAGTACTTC. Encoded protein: CASRRQGKETQYF.

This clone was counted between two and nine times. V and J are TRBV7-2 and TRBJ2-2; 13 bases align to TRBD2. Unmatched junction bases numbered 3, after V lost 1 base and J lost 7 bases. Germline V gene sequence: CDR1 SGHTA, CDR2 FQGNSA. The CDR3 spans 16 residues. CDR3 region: CASSLGLAGGRGELFF. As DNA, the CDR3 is TGTGCCAGCAGCTTAGGACTAGCGGGGGGACGCGGGGAGCTGTTTTTT.

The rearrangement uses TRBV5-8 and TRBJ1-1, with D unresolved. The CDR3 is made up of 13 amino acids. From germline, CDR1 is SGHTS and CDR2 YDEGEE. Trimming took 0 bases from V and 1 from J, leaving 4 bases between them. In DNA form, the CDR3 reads TGTGCCAGCAGCTTGGTTAGGAACACTGAAGCTTTCTTT. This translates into CASSLVRNTEAFF. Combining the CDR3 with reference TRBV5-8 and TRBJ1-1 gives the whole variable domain EAGVTQSPTHLIKTRGQQATLRCSPISGHTSVYWYQQALGLGLQFLLWYDEGEERNRGNFPPRFSGRQFPNYSSELNVNALELEDSALYLCASSLVRNTEAFFGQGTRLTVV.

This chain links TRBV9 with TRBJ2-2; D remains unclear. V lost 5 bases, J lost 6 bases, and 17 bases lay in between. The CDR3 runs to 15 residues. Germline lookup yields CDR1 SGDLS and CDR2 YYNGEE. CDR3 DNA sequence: TGTGCCAGCAGGGCTGCGGCCGAAGCCCCCGGGGAGCTGTTTTTT. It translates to CASRAAAEAPGELFF.

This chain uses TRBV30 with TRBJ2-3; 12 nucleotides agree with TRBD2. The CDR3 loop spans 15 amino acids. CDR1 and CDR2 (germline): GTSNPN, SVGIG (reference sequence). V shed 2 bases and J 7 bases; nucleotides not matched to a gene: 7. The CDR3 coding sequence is TGTGCCTGGAGTTTGACTAGCGGGAGTCTTAATACGCAGTATTTT. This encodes CAWSLTSGSLNTQYF. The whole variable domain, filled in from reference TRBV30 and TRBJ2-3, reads SQTIHQWPATLVQPVGSPLSLECTVEGTSNPNLYWYRQAAGRGLQLLFYSVGIGQISSEVPQNLSASRPQDRQFILSSKKLLLSDSGFYLCAWSLTSGSLNTQYFGPGTRLTVL.

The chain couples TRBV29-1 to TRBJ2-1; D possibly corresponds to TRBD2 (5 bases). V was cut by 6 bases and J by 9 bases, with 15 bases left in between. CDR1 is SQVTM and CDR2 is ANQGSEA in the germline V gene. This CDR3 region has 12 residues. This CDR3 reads CSVLPMGVEQFF. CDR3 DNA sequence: TGCAGCGTCCTTCCCATGGGAGTTGAGCAGTTCTTC.

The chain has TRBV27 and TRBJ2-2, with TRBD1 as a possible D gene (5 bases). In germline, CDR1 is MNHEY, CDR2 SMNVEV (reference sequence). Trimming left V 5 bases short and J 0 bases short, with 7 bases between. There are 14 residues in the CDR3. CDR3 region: CASSAGTNTGELFF. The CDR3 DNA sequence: TGTGCCAGCAGTGCAGGGACGAACACCGGGGAGCTGTTTTTT.

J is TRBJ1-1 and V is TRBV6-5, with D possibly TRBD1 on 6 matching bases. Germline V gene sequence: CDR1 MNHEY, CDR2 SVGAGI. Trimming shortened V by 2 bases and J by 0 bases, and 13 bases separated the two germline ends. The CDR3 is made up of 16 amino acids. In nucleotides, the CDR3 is TGTGCCAGCAGTTACGTCCAGGGGCTTATGAACACTGAAGCTTTCTTT. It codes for CASSYVQGLMNTEAFF.

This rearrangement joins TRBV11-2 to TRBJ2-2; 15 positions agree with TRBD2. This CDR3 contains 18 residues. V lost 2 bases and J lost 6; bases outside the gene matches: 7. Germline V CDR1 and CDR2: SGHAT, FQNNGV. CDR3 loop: CASSLPPGLAGGAGELFF. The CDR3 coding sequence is TGTGCCAGCAGCTTACCCCCGGGACTAGCGGGAGGCGCCGGGGAGCTGTTTTTT.

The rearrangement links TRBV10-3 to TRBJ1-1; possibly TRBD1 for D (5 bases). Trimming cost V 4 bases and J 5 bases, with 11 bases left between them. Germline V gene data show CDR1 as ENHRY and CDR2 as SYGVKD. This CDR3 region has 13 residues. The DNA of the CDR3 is TGTGCCATCAGTGGGGCCAGGGAAACTGAAGCTTTCTTT. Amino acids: CAISGARETEAFF.

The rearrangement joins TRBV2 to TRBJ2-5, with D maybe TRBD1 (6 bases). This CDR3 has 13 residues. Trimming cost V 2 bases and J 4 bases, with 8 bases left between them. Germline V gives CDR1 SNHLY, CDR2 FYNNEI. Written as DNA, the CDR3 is TGTGCCAGCAGTGAAACAGGGCCAGAGACCCAGTACTTC. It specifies CASSETGPETQYF.

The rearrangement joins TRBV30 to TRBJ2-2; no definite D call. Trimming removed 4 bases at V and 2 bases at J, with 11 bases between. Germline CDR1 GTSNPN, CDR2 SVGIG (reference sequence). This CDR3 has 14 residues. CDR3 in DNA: TGTGCCTGGAACATGGACCCAAACACCGGGGAGCTGTTTTTT. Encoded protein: CAWNMDPNTGELFF.

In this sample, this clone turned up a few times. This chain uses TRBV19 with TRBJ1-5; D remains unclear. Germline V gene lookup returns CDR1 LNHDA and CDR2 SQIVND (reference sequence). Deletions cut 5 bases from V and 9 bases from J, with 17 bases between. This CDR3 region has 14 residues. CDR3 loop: CASSARAPGGPQHF. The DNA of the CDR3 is TGTGCCAGTAGTGCCCGGGCTCCAGGAGGGCCCCAGCATTTT.